This entry lists 20 T cell receptor beta chains sequenced from one sample in a study of T cells in Graves' hyperthyroidism and ophthalmopathy. Template material for amplifying TCR beta CDR3 regions consisted of RNA transcripts. During a first-round RT-PCR of the TCR CDR3, the HTBI primer set was used. TCRdb re-called the multiplex PCR reads with MiXCR, one entry per CDR3 protein. The table records about 380,000 distinct CDR3 sequences, approximately 13% of them present only once. Sequences were obtained from blood. The origin of the receptors is a man aged 30 to 45 with Graves' hyperthyroidism that later progressed to Graves' ophthalmopathy.

The chain is built from TRBV6-1 and TRBJ2-3; TRBD2 agrees at 8 bases. The CDR3 runs to 20 residues. Germline CDR1 reads MNHNS; CDR2 reads SASEGT. J gave up 1 base and V 4 bases, and 19 bases lay outside the gene matches. The CDR3 DNA is TGTGCCAGCAGTGGCCTGACAGGAACTCGTCTAGCGGGCGGCACAGATACGCAGTATTTT. Its protein product is CASSGLTGTRLAGGTDTQYF.

The rearrangement uses TRBV5-1 and TRBJ2-7; no firm D call. Per the germline V gene, CDR1 is SGHRS and CDR2 is YFSETQ. The CDR3 sequence is 13 residues long. The V gene lost 2 bases and the J gene lost 1 base, with 7 bases spanning the gap. CDR3 amino acids: CASSFPGSYEQYF. The DNA of the CDR3 is TGCGCCAGCAGCTTCCCCGGGTCCTACGAGCAGTACTTC. Drawing the rest from reference TRBV5-1 and TRBJ2-7, the complete variable domain is KAGVTQTPRYLIKTRGQQVTLSCSPISGHRSVSWYQQTPGQGLQFLFEYFSETQRNKGNFPGRFSGRQFSNSRSEMNVSTLELGDSALYLCASSFPGSYEQYFGPGTRLTVT.

Worth noting for this clonotype: This may arise from a read error, as a much more abundant clone is one base away. The gene calls are TRBV5-1 and TRBJ1-1; perhaps TRBD1 as D (5 bases). The CDR3 totals 13 residues. CDR1 SGHRS and CDR2 YFSETQ come from the germline V gene. The CDR3 bases are TGCGCCAGCAGCTTGGCCACAGGCCTTGAAGGTTTCTTT. The encoded protein is CASSLATGLEGFF.

CDR3 bases: TGTGCCAGCGAGGACTCTATAGCGGCCGGGGAGCTGTTTTTT. Its translation is CASEDSIAAGELFF. The J gene is TRBJ2-2, the V gene TRBV6-2 or TRBV6-3, with D possibly TRBD2 on 6 matching bases. The germline V gene has CDR1 MNHEY and CDR2 SVGEGT. The length of the CDR3 is 14 residues. V lost 8 bases to trimming and J lost 6 bases, with 16 bases between them.

This chain uses TRBV20-1 with TRBJ2-2; no definite D call. Germline V lookup: CDR1 DFQATT, CDR2 SNEGSKA (reference sequence). The CDR3 length is 14 residues. Trimming stripped 1 base from V and 1 base from J, with 7 bases between. The CDR3 DNA sequence: TGCAGTGCTAGAGCGACACAGAACACCGGGGAGCTGTTTTTT. Translation gives CSARATQNTGELFF.

This clonotype has a count of ten or more. This chain uses TRBV28 with TRBJ1-5; weak D call: TRBD1 (5 bases). Germline-derived CDR1 and CDR2 are MDHEN and SYDVKM. The length of the CDR3 is 15 residues. Deletions cut 5 bases from V and 5 bases from J, with 16 bases between. DNA for the CDR3: TGTGCCAGCAGTCAAGGTGGCAGGGATGATCAGCCCCAGCATTTT. Its translation is CASSQGGRDDQPQHF.

Regarding this clonotype: It may be a read error: a sequence one base away is much more abundant. V gene TRBV2 combines with J gene TRBJ1-2, with D hard to call. The CDR3 has 13 amino acids. Trimming shortened V by 9 bases and J by 8 bases, and 19 bases separated the two germline ends. Germline V gives CDR1 SNHLY, CDR2 FYNNEI. In DNA, the CDR3 is TGTGCCAGTTGCGACAACGCAGCTTTGGGCTACACCTTC. Protein sequence: CASCDNAALGYTF.

This clonotype was observed at least ten times. The chain has TRBV5-5 and TRBJ2-7; D call uncertain. The CDR3 loop spans 16 amino acids. The V end was cut by 0 bases, the J end by 3 bases, with 16 bases between. Germline CDR1 reads SGHKS; CDR2 reads YYEKEE (reference sequence). The CDR3 region has the DNA TGTGCCAGCAGCTTGGAACCCCGTAGGTCAGGCTACGAGCAGTACTTC. Translation gives CASSLEPRRSGYEQYF.

This clonotype was seen only a few times. This chain uses TRBV30 with TRBJ2-7; TRBD1 aligns across 9 bases. The CDR3 totals 13 residues. Germline V lookup: CDR1 GTSNPN, CDR2 SVGIG (reference sequence). Trimming removed 2 bases from V and 4 bases from J; junction bases left unmatched: 3. CDR3 bases: TGTGCCTGGAGTACACAGGGGGCGTACGAGCAGTACTTC. Its translation: CAWSTQGAYEQYF. Drawing the rest from reference TRBV30 and TRBJ2-7, the complete variable domain is SQTIHQWPATLVQPVGSPLSLECTVEGTSNPNLYWYRQAAGRGLQLLFYSVGIGQISSEVPQNLSASRPQDRQFILSSKKLLLSDSGFYLCAWSTQGAYEQYFGPGTRLTVT.

This clonotype was found many times. The chain employs TRBV10-1 and TRBJ1-4; possibly TRBD1 for D (6 bases). Per the germline V gene, CDR1 is WNHNN and CDR2 is SYGVQD (reference sequence). V lost 3 bases and J lost 7, with 9 bases in between. This CDR3 region has 13 residues. The CDR3 bases are TGCGCCAGCAGTGAAGGACAGTCTGAAAAACTGTTTTTT. Protein product: CASSEGQSEKLFF.

This clonotype was picked up a small number of times. This chain joins TRBV11-3 and TRBJ1-6, with D tentatively TRBD1 (6 bases). The CDR3 is 17 amino acids. Germline CDR1 is SGHNT and CDR2 is YENEEA. Trimming removed 3 bases at V and 5 bases at J, with 17 bases between. CDR3 in DNA: TGTGCCAGCAGCTTTACCCTCCAACAGGGTGATAATTCACCCCTCCACTTT. It translates to CASSFTLQQGDNSPLHF.

This clonotype was picked up many times. The gene calls are TRBV4-1 and TRBJ1-1, with unresolved D. V lost 0 bases, J lost 7 bases, and 12 bases lay in between. CDR3 size: 14 residues. In germline, CDR1 is MGHRA, CDR2 YSYEKL. Written as DNA, the CDR3 is TGCGCCAGCAGCCAAGACCTGGGCGGGCATGAAGCTTTCTTT. It yields the protein CASSQDLGGHEAFF.

The J gene is TRBJ2-7, the V gene TRBV5-1, with a tentative D call TRBD1 (7 bases). The germline CDR1 and CDR2 sequences are SGHRS and YFSETQ. The CDR3 totals 15 residues. V was trimmed by 5 bases and J by 3 bases, leaving 18 bases between them. The CDR3 nucleotides read TGCGCCAGCAGTCTGACCACAGGGGAGGTCTACGAGCAGTACTTC. Its translation is CASSLTTGEVYEQYF.

This clonotype was recorded a few times. The chain is built from TRBV25-1 and TRBJ1-2; 7 positions agree with TRBD1. This CDR3 is 16 amino acids long. Germline CDR1 reads MGHDK; CDR2 reads SYGVNS. The ends lost 1 base at V and 8 bases at J; junction bases unmatched: 13. The CDR3 loop is CASSEWAEQGRGGYTF. The CDR3 nucleotides read TGTGCCAGCAGTGAATGGGCCGAACAGGGGAGGGGAGGCTACACCTTC.

On this clonotype: One end of the junction is discordant with germline, which a read error may explain. The chain combines TRBV6-5 with TRBJ2-7; a possible D gene is TRBD1 (6 bases). In germline, CDR1 is MNHEY, CDR2 SVGAGI. The CDR3 sequence is 13 residues long. The CDR3 is CASSYGQFYEQHF. CDR3 coding DNA: TGTGCCAGCAGTTACGGACAGTTCTACGAGCAGCACTTC.

This clonotype was detected only a few times. The CDR3 sequence is CASSDRDYSTDTQYF. For the CDR3, the DNA is TGTGCCAGCAGTGACAGGGATTATAGCACAGATACGCAGTATTTT. This chain connects TRBV6-1 to TRBJ2-3; tentative D call: TRBD1 (5 bases). Germline loops: CDR1 MNHNS, CDR2 SASEGT. V dropped 3 bases and J dropped 0 bases, with 10 bases sitting between them. This CDR3 has 15 amino acids.

Points on this clonotype: Since a much larger clone is just one base distant, this may be a read error. The rearrangement links TRBV27 to TRBJ2-1; 11 bases match TRBD2. V was pared by 0 bases and J by 1 base, with 5 bases of the junction left unmatched. Germline V gives CDR1 MNHEY, CDR2 SMNVEV (reference sequence). There are 18 residues in the CDR3. The CDR3, as DNA: TGTGCCAGCAGTTTATCTAGCGGGGGGGTCTGGTCCTACAATGAGCAGTTCTTC. This sequence encodes CASSLSSGGVWSYNEQFF.

The J gene is TRBJ2-7, the V gene TRBV7-3; D possibly corresponds to TRBD2 (7 bases). Between the trimmed V and J ends, which lost 5 bases and 3 bases, there was a span of 11 bases. This CDR3 comprises 13 residues. Germline CDR1 is SGHTA and CDR2 is FQGTGA. The CDR3 loop reads CASSRGAGYEQYF. CDR3 DNA: TGTGCCAGCAGCCGGGGGGCGGGCTACGAGCAGTACTTC.

This clonotype came up a few times. The chain combines TRBV5-1 with TRBJ1-5; D is perhaps TRBD1 (6 bases). Germline lookup yields CDR1 SGHRS and CDR2 YFSETQ. The CDR3 covers 15 residues. V shed 4 bases and J shed 1 base, with 12 bases lying between them. The CDR3 sequence: CASSPTGLSNQPQHF. CDR3 DNA: TGCGCCAGCAGCCCTACAGGGTTAAGCAATCAGCCCCAGCATTTT.

This chain uses TRBV12-5 with TRBJ1-6; D call uncertain. V gave up 6 bases and J gave up 0 bases, with 6 bases separating them. CDR1 and CDR2 from the germline V gene are LGHNT and FRNRAP. The length of the CDR3 is 14 residues. CDR3 DNA sequence: TGTGCTAGTGGAGTAAGCTCCTATAATTCACCCCTCCACTTT. Translation gives CASGVSSYNSPLHF.